This is a list of T cell receptor beta chains from one sample in a study of a mutant IDH1 vaccine in newly diagnosed glioma. These receptors are not linked to any known antigen. TCRdb's copy holds only in-frame clones and misses some; the assay was immunoSEQ multiplex PCR. The table lists 77,000 or so clones, roughly 85% of them singletons. Sequencing was performed on PBMCs, taken from a glioma patient whose treatment included an IDH1 peptide vaccine. Receptors were obtained from a woman between 50 and 59 years old with glioma. The CDR3 runs from the conserved cysteine through the conserved F or W.

j_call v_call cdr3_aa
TRBJ2-1 TRBV15 CATSRAGGEQFF
TRBJ1-6 TRBV4-1 CASSQMGGGTGVSPLHF
TRBJ2-7 TRBV10-1 CASSVGTGPYYEQYF
TRBJ2-4 TRBV13 CASSAGGRRAKNIQYF
TRBJ2-2 TRBV5-4 CASNLAGSYNPGELFF
TRBJ2-2 TRBV28 CACQTSGRTGELFF
TRBJ1-5 TRBV12-5 CASGSGFNQPQHF
TRBJ2-7 TRBV28 CASSSQGKSLREQYF
TRBJ1-5 TRBV19 CASSPPEGKGEPQHF
TRBJ1-1 TRBV5-1 CASSRGQGSEAFF
TRBJ2-5 TRBV15 CATSRAVGEETQYF
TRBJ2-4 TRBV2 CASRDSLSVKNIQYF
TRBJ1-2 TRBV7-9 CASTPWEGNYGYTF
TRBJ2-1 TRBV28 CASSLAGDIDEQFF
TRBJ1-5 TRBV28 CASSPDRPLSNQPQHF
TRBJ2-1 TRBV18 CASSPARRSSYNEQFF